This record concerns one T cell receptor (beta chain) sequence. As to time point: after trial treatment. This sample's treatment: LDRT plus nivolumab, ipilimumab, low-dose cyclophosphamide and aspirin (RACIN trial). The data derive from a study of low-dose radiotherapy and immunotherapy resistance in tumors. Study context: A total of 13 Gy over 26 weeks was given to Cohort 2 as 1 Gy per fraction every two weeks.

A 20-cycle PCR with a constant-region primer and V-primer adapter amplified TCRs. Following isolation, mRNA was amplified via in vitro transcription. TCRdb reanalysed the reads using MiXCR and keeps one entry per CDR3 protein. The sample records some 53,000 distinct CDR3 sequences, roughly a third being singletons. This receptor was obtained from a male donor with rectosigmoid adenocarcinoma. The specimen was PBMCs, collected after low-dose radiotherapy plus immunotherapy.

The CDR3 loop reads CASSLRQRTEAFF. CDR3 nucleotide sequence: TGTGCCAGCAGCTTAAGACAGCGCACTGAAGCTTTCTTT. J is TRBJ1-1 and V is TRBV13, with D perhaps matching TRBD1 (5 bases). The CDR3 spans 13 residues. CDR1 and CDR2 (germline): PRHDT, FYEKMQ (reference sequence). V shed 2 bases and J shed 4 bases, with 8 bases lying between them.